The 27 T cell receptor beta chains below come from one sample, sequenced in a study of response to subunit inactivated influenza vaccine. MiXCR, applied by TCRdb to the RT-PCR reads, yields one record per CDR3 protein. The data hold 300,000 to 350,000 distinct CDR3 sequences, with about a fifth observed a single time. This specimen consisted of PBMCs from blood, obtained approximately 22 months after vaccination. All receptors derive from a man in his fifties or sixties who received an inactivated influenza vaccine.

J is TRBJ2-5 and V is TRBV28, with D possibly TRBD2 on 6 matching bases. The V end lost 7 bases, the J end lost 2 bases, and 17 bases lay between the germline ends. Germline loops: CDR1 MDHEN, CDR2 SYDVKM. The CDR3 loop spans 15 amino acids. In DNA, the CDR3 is TGTGCCAGCACCCTCCAGGCGGGGATACAAGAGACCCAGTACTTC. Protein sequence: CASTLQAGIQETQYF.

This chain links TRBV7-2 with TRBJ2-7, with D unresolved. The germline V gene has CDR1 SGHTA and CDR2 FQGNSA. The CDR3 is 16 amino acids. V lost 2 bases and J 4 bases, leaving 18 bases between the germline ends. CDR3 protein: CASSLFITDRTYEQYF. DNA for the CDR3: TGTGCCAGCAGCTTATTTATTACAGATAGGACGTACGAGCAGTACTTC. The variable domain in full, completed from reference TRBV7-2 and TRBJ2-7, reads GAGVSQSPSNKVTEKGKDVELRCDPISGHTALYWYRQSLGQGLEFLIYFQGNSAPDKSGLPSDRFSAERTGGSVSTLTIQRTQQEDSAVYLCASSLFITDRTYEQYFGPGTRLTVT.

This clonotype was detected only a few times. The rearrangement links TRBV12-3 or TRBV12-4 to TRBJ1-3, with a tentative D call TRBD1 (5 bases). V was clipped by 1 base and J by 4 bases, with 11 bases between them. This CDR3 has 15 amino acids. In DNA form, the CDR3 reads TGTGCCAGCAGTTTAGGGCAATACAGGGGAAACACCATATATTTT. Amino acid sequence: CASSLGQYRGNTIYF.

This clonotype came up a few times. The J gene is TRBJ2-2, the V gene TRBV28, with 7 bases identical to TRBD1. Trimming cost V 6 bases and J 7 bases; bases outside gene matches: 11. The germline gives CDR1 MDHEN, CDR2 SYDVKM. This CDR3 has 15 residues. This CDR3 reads CASSPITSGGGELFF. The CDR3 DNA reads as TGTGCCAGCAGCCCTATCACCTCAGGGGGCGGGGAGCTGTTTTTT.

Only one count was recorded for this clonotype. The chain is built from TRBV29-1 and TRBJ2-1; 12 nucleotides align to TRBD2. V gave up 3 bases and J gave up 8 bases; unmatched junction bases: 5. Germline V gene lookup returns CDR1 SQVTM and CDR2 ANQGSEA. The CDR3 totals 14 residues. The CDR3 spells CSVDRLAGVYEQFF. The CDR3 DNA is TGCAGCGTTGACCGACTAGCGGGAGTCTATGAGCAGTTCTTC.

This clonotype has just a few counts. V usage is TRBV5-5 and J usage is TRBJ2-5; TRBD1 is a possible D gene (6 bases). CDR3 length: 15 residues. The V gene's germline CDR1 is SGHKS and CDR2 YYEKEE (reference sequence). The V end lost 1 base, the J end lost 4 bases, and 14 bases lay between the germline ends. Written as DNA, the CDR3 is TGTGCCAGCAGCTTGTATCAGGGGCAGGGAGAGACCCAGTACTTC. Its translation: CASSLYQGQGETQYF.

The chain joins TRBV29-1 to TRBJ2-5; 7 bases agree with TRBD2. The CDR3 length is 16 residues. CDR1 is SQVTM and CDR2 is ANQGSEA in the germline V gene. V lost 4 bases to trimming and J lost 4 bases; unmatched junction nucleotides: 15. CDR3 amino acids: CSVGSSGRHVGETQYF. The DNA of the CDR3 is TGCAGCGTTGGCTCTAGCGGACGCCACGTTGGAGAGACCCAGTACTTC.

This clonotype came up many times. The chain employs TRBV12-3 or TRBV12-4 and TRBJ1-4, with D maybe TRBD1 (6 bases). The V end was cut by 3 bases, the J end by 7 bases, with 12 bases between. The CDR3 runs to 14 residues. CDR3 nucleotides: TGTGCCAGCAGTTTCGGGGGGCAGGGTGAAAAACTGTTTTTT. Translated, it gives CASSFGGQGEKLFF.

The CDR3 DNA reads as TGCAGTGCTAGACGGGACTCACTCAGCTTTACGCAGTATTTT. Its translation: CSARRDSLSFTQYF. This chain links TRBV20-1 with TRBJ2-3, with D perhaps TRBD2 (6 bases). This CDR3 has 14 amino acids. V was pared by 2 bases and J by 8 bases, with 17 bases between. Germline assignment: CDR1 DFQATT and CDR2 SNEGSKA (reference sequence).

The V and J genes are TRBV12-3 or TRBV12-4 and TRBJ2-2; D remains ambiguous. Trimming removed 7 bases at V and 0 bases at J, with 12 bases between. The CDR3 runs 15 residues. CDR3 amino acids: CASTGPRANTGELFF. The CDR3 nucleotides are TGTGCCAGCACTGGGCCCCGGGCGAACACCGGGGAGCTGTTTTTT.

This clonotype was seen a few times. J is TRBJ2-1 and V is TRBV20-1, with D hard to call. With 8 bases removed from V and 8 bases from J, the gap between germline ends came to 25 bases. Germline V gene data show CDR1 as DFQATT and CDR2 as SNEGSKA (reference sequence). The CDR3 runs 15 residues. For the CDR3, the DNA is TGCAGTCCCCTACCCGTCGGAGCGAGGACCTATGAGCAGTTCTTC. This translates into CSPLPVGARTYEQFF.

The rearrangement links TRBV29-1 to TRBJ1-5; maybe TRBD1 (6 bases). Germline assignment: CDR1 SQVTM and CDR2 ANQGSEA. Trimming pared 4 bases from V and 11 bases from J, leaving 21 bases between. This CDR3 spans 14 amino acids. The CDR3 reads CSVGEPGVGQSQHF. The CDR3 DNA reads TGCAGCGTTGGGGAGCCAGGGGTTGGACAGTCCCAGCATTTT.

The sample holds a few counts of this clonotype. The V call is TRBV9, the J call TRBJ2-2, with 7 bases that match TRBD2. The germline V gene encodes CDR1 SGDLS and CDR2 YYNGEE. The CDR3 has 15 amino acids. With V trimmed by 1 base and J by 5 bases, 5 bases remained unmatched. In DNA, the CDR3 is TGTGCCAGCAGCGTATACGCGGGAGAGACCGGGGAGCTGTTTTTT. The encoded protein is CASSVYAGETGELFF. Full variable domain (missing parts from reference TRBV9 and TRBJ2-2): DSGVTQTPKHLITATGQRVTLRCSPRSGDLSVYWYQQSLDQGLQFLIQYYNGEERAKGNILERFSAQQFPDLHSELNLSSLELGDSALYFCASSVYAGETGELFFGEGSRLTVL.

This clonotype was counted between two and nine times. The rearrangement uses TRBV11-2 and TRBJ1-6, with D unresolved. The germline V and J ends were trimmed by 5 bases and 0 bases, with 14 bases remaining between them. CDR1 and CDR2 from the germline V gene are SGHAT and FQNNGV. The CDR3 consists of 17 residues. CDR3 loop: CASSLRGDFSYNSPLHF. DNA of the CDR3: TGTGCCAGCAGCCTGCGTGGAGATTTCTCCTATAATTCACCCCTCCACTTT. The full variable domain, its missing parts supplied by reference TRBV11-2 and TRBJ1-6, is EAGVAQSPRYKIIEKRQSVAFWCNPISGHATLYWYQQILGQGPKLLIQFQNNGVVDDSQLPKDRFSAERLKGVDSTLKIQPAKLEDSAVYLCASSLRGDFSYNSPLHFGNGTRLTVT.

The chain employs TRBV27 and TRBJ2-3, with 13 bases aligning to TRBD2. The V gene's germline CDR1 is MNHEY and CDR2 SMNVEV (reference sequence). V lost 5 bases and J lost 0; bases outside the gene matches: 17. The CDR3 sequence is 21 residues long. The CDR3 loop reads CASSLLPLGLAGLSSTDTQYF. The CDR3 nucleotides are TGTGCCAGCAGTCTTCTTCCTTTGGGACTAGCGGGGTTATCTAGCACAGATACGCAGTATTTT.

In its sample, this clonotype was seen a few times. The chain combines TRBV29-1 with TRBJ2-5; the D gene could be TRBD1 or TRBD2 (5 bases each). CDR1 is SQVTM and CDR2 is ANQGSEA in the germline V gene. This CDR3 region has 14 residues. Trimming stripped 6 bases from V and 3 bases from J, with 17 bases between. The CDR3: CSVSGRVSKETQYF. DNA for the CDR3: TGCAGCGTGAGCGGCAGGGTATCAAAAGAGACCCAGTACTTC. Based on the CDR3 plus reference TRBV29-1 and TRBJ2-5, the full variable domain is SAVISQKPSRDICQRGTSLTIQCQVDSQVTMMFWYRQQPGQSLTLIATANQGSEATYESGFVIDKFPISRPNLTFSTLTVSNMSPEDSSIYLCSVSGRVSKETQYFGPGTRLLVL.

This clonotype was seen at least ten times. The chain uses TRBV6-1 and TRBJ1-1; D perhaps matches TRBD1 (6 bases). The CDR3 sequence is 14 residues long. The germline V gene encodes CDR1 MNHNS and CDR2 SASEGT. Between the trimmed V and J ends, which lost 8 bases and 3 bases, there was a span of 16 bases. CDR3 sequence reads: CASWLVQGDTEAFF. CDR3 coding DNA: TGTGCCAGCTGGCTCGTACAGGGTGACACTGAAGCTTTCTTT.

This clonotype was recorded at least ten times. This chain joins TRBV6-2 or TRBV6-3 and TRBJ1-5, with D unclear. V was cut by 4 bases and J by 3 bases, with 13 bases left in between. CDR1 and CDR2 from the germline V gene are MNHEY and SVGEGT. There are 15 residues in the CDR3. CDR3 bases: TGTGCCAGCAGTTCCCGCCCCGGCTCCAATCAGCCCCAGCATTTT. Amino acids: CASSSRPGSNQPQHF.

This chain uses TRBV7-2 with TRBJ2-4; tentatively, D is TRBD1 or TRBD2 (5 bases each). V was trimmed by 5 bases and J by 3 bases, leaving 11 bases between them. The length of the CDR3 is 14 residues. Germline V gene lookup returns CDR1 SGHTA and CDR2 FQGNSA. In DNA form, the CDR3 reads TGTGCCAGCAGCACCCCGGGGCGCAAAAACATTCAGTACTTC. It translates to CASSTPGRKNIQYF.

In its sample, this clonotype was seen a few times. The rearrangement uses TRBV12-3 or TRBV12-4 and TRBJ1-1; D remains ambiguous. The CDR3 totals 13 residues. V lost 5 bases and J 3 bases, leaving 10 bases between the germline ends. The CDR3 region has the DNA TGTGCCAGCAGTCAACACGATGACACTGAAGCTTTCTTT. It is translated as CASSQHDDTEAFF.

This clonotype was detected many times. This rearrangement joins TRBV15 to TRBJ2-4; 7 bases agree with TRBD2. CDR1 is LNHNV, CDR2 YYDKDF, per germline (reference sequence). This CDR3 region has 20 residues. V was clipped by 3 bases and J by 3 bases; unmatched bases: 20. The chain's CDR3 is CATSSLPLAGFVLGKNIQYF. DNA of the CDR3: TGTGCCACCAGCAGTTTGCCATTAGCGGGCTTTGTGTTGGGCAAAAACATTCAGTACTTC.

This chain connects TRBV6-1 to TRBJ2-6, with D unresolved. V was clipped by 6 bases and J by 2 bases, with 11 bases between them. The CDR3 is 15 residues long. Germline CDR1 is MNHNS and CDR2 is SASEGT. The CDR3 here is CASSRDWAGANVLTF. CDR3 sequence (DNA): TGTGCCAGCAGCCGAGACTGGGCTGGGGCCAACGTCCTGACTTTC.

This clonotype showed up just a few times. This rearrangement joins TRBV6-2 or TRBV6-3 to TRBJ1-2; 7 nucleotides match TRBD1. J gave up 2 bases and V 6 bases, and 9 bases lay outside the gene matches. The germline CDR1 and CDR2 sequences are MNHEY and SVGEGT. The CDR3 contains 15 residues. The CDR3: CASSRPLDRNYGYTF. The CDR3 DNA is TGTGCCAGCAGCCGCCCTTTGGACAGGAACTATGGCTACACCTTC.

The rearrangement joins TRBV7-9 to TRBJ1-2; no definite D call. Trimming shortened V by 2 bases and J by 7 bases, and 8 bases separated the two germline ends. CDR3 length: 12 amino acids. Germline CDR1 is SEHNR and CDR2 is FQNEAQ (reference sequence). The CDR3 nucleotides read TGTGCCAGCAGCTTACGCTCTTTTGGCTACACCTTC. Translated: CASSLRSFGYTF.

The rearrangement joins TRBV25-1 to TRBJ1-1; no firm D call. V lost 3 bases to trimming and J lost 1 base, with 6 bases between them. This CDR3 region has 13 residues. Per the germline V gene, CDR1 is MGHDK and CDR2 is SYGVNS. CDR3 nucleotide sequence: TGTGCCAGCAGTGATCAACCGAACACTGAAGCTTTCTTT. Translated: CASSDQPNTEAFF.

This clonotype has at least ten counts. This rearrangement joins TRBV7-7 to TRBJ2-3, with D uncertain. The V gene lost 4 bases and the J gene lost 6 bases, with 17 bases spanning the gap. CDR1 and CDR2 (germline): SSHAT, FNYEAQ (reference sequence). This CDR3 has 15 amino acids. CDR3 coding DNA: TGTGCCAGCAGCTCCTCCTTAGATACCCGCGATACGCAGTATTTT. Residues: CASSSSLDTRDTQYF.

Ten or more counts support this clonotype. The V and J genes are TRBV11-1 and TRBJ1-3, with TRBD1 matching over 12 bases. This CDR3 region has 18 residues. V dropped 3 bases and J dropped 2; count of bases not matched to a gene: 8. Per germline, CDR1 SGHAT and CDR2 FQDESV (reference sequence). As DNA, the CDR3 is TGTGCCAGCAGCTTGCCGGGACAGGGGGCGCTTACTGGAAACACCATATATTTT. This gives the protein CASSLPGQGALTGNTIYF.